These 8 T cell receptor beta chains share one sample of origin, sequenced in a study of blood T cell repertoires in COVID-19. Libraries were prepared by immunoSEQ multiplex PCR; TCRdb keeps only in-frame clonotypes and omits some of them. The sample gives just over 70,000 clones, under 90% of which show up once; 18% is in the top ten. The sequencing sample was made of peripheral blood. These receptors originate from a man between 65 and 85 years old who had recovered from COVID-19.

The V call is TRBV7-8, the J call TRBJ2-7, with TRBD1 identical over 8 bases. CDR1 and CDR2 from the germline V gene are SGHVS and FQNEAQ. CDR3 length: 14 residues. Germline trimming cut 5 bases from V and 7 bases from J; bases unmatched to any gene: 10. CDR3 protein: CASSPGQGFEEQYF. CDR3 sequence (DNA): TGTGCCAGCAGCCCAGGACAGGGTTTCGAGGAGCAGTACTTC. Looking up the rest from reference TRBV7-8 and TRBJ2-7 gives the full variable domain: GAGVSQSPRYKVAKRGQDVALRCDPISGHVSLFWYQQALGQGPEFLTYFQNEAQLDKSGLPSDRFFAERPEGSVSTLKIQRTQQEDSAVYLCASSPGQGFEEQYFGPGTRLTVT.

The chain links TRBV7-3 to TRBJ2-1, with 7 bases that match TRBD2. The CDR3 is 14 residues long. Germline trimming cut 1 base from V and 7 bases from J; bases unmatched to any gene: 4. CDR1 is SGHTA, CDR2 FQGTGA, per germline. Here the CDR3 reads CASSLMASGNEQFF. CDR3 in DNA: TGTGCCAGCAGCTTAATGGCTAGCGGAAATGAGCAGTTCTTC.

CDR3 sequence: CASSQSSGVETQYF. CDR3 sequence (DNA): TGCGCCAGCAGCCAATCCAGCGGGGTGGAGACCCAGTACTTC. V usage is TRBV5-1 and J usage is TRBJ2-5, with TRBD2 identical over 7 bases. V lost 4 bases, J lost 5 bases, and 8 bases stayed unmatched. The CDR3 extends over 14 amino acids. Germline V gene lookup returns CDR1 SGHRS and CDR2 YFSETQ. Looking up the rest from reference TRBV5-1 and TRBJ2-5 gives the full variable domain: KAGVTQTPRYLIKTRGQQVTLSCSPISGHRSVSWYQQTPGQGLQFLFEYFSETQRNKGNFPGRFSGRQFSNSRSEMNVSTLELGDSALYLCASSQSSGVETQYFGPGTRLLVL.

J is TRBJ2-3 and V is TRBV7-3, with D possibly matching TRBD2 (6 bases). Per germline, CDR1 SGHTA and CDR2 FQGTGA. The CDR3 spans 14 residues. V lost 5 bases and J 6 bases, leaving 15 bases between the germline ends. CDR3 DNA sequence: TGTGCCAGCAGCCGTTCGGGGAGCGGGGATACGCAGTATTTT. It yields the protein CASSRSGSGDTQYF.

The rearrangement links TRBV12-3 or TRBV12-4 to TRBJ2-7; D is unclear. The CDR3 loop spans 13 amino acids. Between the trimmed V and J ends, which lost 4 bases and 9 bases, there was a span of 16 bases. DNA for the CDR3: TGTGCCAGCAGTTCGACTTCTTCCCTTGGGCAGTACTTC. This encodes CASSSTSSLGQYF.

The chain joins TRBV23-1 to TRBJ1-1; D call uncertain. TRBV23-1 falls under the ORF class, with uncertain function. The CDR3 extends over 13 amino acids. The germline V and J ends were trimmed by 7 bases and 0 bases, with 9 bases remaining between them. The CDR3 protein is CASTQIMNTEAFF. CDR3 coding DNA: TGCGCCAGCACACAGATTATGAACACTGAAGCTTTCTTT.

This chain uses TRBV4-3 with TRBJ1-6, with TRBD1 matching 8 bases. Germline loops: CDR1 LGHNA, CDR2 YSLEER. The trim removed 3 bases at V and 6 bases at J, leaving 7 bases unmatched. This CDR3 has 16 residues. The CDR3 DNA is TGCGCCAGCAGCCACAGGTGGACAGGGAGTAATTCACCCCTCCACTTT. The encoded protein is CASSHRWTGSNSPLHF.

Written as DNA, the CDR3 is TGTGCCAGTAGCGAGGGACAGGAGGGAAACACCATATATTTT. This encodes CASSEGQEGNTIYF. V gene TRBV19 combines with J gene TRBJ1-3; 8 nucleotides align to TRBD1. This CDR3 has 14 residues. Germline CDR1 reads LNHDA; CDR2 reads SQIVND (reference sequence). V lost 6 bases, J lost 4 bases, and 5 bases stayed unmatched.